This TCR beta chain was captured by sequencing in a study of blood T cell repertoires in COVID-19. On the study more broadly: The origin of the acute and convalescent COVID-19 samples was the United States, Italy and Spain.

Authors' data handling: Amplifying reference gene primers gave estimates of nucleated cell counts. Sequencing used immunoSEQ multiplex PCR; TCRdb keeps in-frame clones, though not all of them. The DNA gave D and trimming, while V, J and clone size come from that table. The sample shows hundreds of thousands of clones, roughly 85% of them seen only once. Participant age was roughly 18 to 95 years, and participants resided in roughly 24 US areas. Recovered Cohort 3 donors showed two negative PCRs, clearance, or symptom resolution. Germline values: CDR1 LGHDT, CDR2 YNNKEL (reference sequence). This CDR3 is 13 amino acids long. V gave up 5 bases and J gave up 3 bases, with 11 bases separating them.

Sequencing used PBMCs or T cells enriched from blood (not recorded which). The chain carries TRBV3-1 (or the pseudogene TRBV3-2) and TRBJ2-7; D might be TRBD1 (5 bases). The origin of this receptor is a man aged 40-55 years who had recovered from COVID-19. The CDR3 DNA reads as TGTGCCAGCAGCAGGACAACCTTCTACGAGCAGTACTTC. Translation gives CASSRTTFYEQYF.